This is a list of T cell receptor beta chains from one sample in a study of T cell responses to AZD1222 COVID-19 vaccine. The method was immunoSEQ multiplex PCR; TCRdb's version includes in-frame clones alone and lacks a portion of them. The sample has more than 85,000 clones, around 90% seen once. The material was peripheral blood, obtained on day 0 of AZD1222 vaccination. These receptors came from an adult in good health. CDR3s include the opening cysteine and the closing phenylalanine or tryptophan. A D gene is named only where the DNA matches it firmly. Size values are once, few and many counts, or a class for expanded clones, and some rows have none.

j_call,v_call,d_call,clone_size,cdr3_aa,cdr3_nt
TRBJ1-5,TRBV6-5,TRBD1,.,CASINRGGNQPQHF,TGTGCCAGCATTAACAGGGGCGGCAATCAGCCCCAGCATTTT
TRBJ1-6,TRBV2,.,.,CASRRSSSYNSPLHF,TGTGCCAGCAGGCGTTCTAGCTCCTATAATTCACCCCTCCACTTT
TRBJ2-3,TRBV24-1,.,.,CATSDPRTLTDTQYF,TGTGCCACCAGTGACCCGAGGACCCTCACAGATACGCAGTATTTT
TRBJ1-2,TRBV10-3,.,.,CAISDGVEDYGYTF,TGTGCCATCAGTGATGGGGTAGAGGACTATGGCTACACCTTC
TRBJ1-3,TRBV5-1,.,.,CASSGTDSGNTIYF,TGCGCCAGCAGCGGGACCGACTCTGGAAACACCATATATTTT
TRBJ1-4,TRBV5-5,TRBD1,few,CASTLTGDANEKLFF,TGTGCCAGCACCCTGACAGGGGATGCTAATGAAAAACTGTTTTTT
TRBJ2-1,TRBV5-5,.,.,CASSLVSSGDEQFF,TGTGCCAGCAGCTTGGTTTCTTCAGGGGATGAGCAGTTCTTC
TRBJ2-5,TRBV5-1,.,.,CASSPESRETQYF,TGCGCCAGCAGCCCGGAGAGTAGGGAGACCCAGTACTTC
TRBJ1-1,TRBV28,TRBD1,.,CASSLVQGARMNTEAFF,TGTGCCAGCAGTTTGGTACAGGGGGCCAGGATGAACACTGAAGCTTTCTTT
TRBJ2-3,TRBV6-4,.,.,CASSDSLGGTDTQYF,TGTGCCAGCAGTGACTCGTTGGGGGGCACAGATACGCAGTATTTT
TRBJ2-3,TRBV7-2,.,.,CASSLARAASTDTQYF,TGTGCCAGCAGCTTAGCGCGGGCAGCTAGCACAGATACGCAGTATTTT
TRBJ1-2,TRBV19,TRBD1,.,CASHTQQGAGGYTF,TGTGCCAGCCATACCCAACAGGGGGCAGGCGGCTACACCTTC
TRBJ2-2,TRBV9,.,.,CASSETGTGGSGELFF,TGTGCCAGCAGCGAAACAGGGACTGGGGGCTCCGGGGAGCTGTTTTTT
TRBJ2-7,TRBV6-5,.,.,CASRPLTGFPYEQYF,TGTGCCAGCCGACCTCTAACAGGGTTCCCCTACGAGCAGTACTTC
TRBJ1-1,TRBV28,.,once,CASSRNTEAFF,TGTGCCAGCAGTCGTAACACTGAAGCTTTCTTT
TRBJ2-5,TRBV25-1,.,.,CASSETHGTPSQETQYF,TGTGCCAGCAGTGAAACTCATGGGACTCCAAGTCAAGAGACCCAGTACTTC
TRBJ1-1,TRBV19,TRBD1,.,CASIGQGSTEAFF,TGTGCCAGTATTGGACAGGGGTCCACTGAAGCTTTCTTT
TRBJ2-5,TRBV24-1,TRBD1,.,CATSDSGQAGGTQYF,TGTGCCACCAGTGATTCGGGACAGGCGGGTGGGACCCAGTACTTC
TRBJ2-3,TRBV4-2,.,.,CASSQDFQYTDTQYF,TGTGCCAGCAGCCAAGACTTCCAATACACAGATACGCAGTATTTT
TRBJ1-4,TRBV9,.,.,CASSEEIGDEKLFF,TGTGCCAGCAGCGAGGAAATAGGGGATGAAAAACTGTTTTTT
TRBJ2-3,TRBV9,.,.,CASSVGGWRGADTQYF,TGTGCCAGCAGCGTAGGTGGATGGAGAGGTGCAGATACGCAGTATTTT
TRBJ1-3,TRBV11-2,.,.,CASSLLGGTGNTIYF,TGTGCCAGCAGCTTACTAGGAGGGACTGGAAACACCATATATTTT
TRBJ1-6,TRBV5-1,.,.,CASSLEQGTLHF,TGCGCCAGCAGCTTGGAACAGGGTACCCTCCACTTT
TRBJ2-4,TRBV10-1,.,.,CATAVRAIPKNIQYF,TGCGCCACCGCCGTCCGGGCCATTCCCAAAAACATTCAGTACTTC
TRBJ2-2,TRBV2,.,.,CASSDRRAGTGELFF,TGTGCCAGCAGTGACCGCAGGGCGGGGACCGGGGAGCTGTTTTTT
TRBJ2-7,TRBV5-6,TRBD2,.,CASTTGGAGVYEQYF,TGTGCCAGCACCACTGGAGGGGCGGGGGTCTACGAGCAGTACTTC
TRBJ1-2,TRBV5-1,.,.,CASSSGRVGRYGYTF,TGCGCCAGCAGCTCTGGCCGGGTGGGCCGGTATGGCTACACCTTC
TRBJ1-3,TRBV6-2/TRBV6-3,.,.,CASSSRLSWDSGNTIYF,TGTGCCAGCAGTTCGCGCCTTAGTTGGGACTCTGGAAACACCATATATTTT
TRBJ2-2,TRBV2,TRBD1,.,CASRRQGNGELFF,TGTGCCAGCAGACGACAGGGGAACGGGGAGCTGTTTTTT
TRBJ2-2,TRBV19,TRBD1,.,CASSGTGANTGELFF,TGTGCCAGTAGCGGGACAGGGGCGAACACCGGGGAGCTGTTTTTT
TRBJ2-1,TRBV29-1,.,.,CSVGRNNEQFF,TGCAGCGTAGGCAGGAACAATGAGCAGTTCTTC
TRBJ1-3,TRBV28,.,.,CASSLSRVGAGNTIYF,TGTGCCAGCAGTTTATCCCGGGTAGGGGCAGGAAACACCATATATTTT
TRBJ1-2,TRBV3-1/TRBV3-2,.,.,CASSQDPGASAF,TGTGCCAGCAGCCAAGATCCGGGAGCCAGCGCCTTC